This TCR beta chain was sequenced for a study of human T cells and chemical hapten exposure. As for the study in general: The use of 2% DPC on about 2 cm by about 2 cm of upper inner arm skin constituted sensitization. Patch tests applied 0.01% DPC to the upper back, read at 6 days.

Stated time point: patch test 1, 2 weeks after DPC sensitization. Regarding treatment: therapeutic diphenylcyclopropenone sensitization with weekly scalp DPC. This clonotype came up a few times. Its antigen is unknown. As handled by the study authors: Sample TCR totals centred on a median of roughly 96,000, ranging roughly 20,000 to 700,000. A single record per CDR3 protein comes from TCRdb applying MiXCR to the RACE reads. Clone size and V and J calls follow TCRdb, not the original study. The sample lists roughly 200,000 distinct CDR3 sequences; approximately 20% were seen once. Study-wide points: Versus controls, significantly more large CDR3 similarity clusters arose from expanded TCRs.

V gave up 4 bases and J gave up 8 bases; unmatched junction bases: 10. CDR1 and CDR2 (germline): SGHRS, YFSETQ. This CDR3 has 16 residues. The receptor comes from a woman aged 45-59 years with alopecia areata. Some clones in this sample may be carry-over from other donors' samples. The chain combines TRBV5-1 with TRBJ1-4, with TRBD1 matching over 11 bases. Material: whole blood, obtained in connection with sensitization to the hapten diphenylcyclopropenone (DPC). Written as DNA, the CDR3 is TGCGCCAGCAGCCTCACGGACAGGGGGCGTCTAGAAAAACTGTTTTTT. It is translated as CASSLTDRGRLEKLFF.